This T cell receptor beta chain was documented in a study of T cell responses to AZD1222 COVID-19 vaccine. Study observations and caveats: The donors showed a predominance of white British ancestry and of females, with possible underestimation of clonal diversity. There were vaccine-associated CD4 TCRs across spike, dominant at 160-218 and 743-854.

Comment on this clone: Its antigen is unknown.

Sequencing used immunoSEQ multiplex PCR; TCRdb keeps in-frame clones, though not all of them. The data hold about 110,000 clones, with around 80% observed a single time. Looked up from germline, CDR1 is MNHEY and CDR2 is SVGAGI. Trimming removed 7 bases at V and 11 bases at J, with 21 bases between. This CDR3 has 15 amino acids. This TCR was recovered from an adult in good health. The chain joins TRBV6-5 to TRBJ1-6; possibly TRBD1 for D (5 bases). Sample: peripheral blood, taken on day 0 of AZD1222 vaccination. CDR3 loop: CASTKQGERITPLHF. CDR3 DNA: TGTGCCAGCACAAAACAAGGGGAGAGAATTACACCCCTCCACTTT.